This TCR beta chain came from a study of blood T cell repertoires in COVID-19. Across the study: COVID-19 samples collected from the United States, Italy and Spain covered acute and convalescent phases. PBMCs, B-cell-depleted T cells, or T cells provided the cDNA or gDNA that made up the material.

Patients of the Seattle cohort, enrolled during active infection, were followed longitudinally. Germline assignment: CDR1 SGDLS and CDR2 YYNGEE. The V gene end was trimmed by 6 bases and the J gene end by 4 bases; junction bases not matched to a gene: 4. The CDR3 runs 14 residues. In the authors' methods: Estimates of nucleated cell counts were drawn from the amplification of reference gene primers. TCRdb's table, derived via immunoSEQ multiplex PCR, lists solely in-frame clones and lacks some. That table gives V, J and clone size, and the DNA gave D and trimming. The table lists 250,000 to 300,000 clones, roughly 90% of them singletons.

Sample: peripheral blood. The receptor comes from a woman in her twenties or thirties with COVID-19, enrolled during active disease. J is TRBJ2-2 and V is TRBV9, with 9 bases aligning to TRBD2. CDR3 region: CASNSGGLTGELFF. The DNA of the CDR3 is TGTGCCAGCAACAGCGGGGGGCTCACCGGGGAGCTGTTTTTT.